This T cell receptor beta chain comes out of a study of shared clonotypes between healthy human individuals. The CDR3 loop spans 16 amino acids. The germline V gene has CDR1 KGHSH and CDR2 LQKENI. Deletions cut 2 bases from V and 6 bases from J, with 20 bases between. Every donor was a Caucasian adult from Nashville, Tennessee. To note about this clone: Its specificity is not known.

The repertoire was sequenced with immunoSEQ multiplex PCR; TCRdb's copy has only in-frame clones and lacks some. The repertoire holds 2 million to 3 million clones, with 93% as singletons. Study-wide results and caveats: The low donor count limited represented genetic and exposure-history diversity. Some clonotypes were shared by all four sorted-subset donors, while others were not shared. The non-shared ones had lower generation probabilities than the shared ones.

V usage is TRBV18 and J usage is TRBJ2-7, with D unclear. Sequencing input: naive CD4+ T cells from PBMCs. The subset is: CD45RA+ positively selected. This receptor was identified in a man between 18 and 35 years old in good health. Some clones in this sample may be carry-over from other donors' samples. The CDR3 nucleotides are TGTGCCAGCTCACCAATCGCGGTTGTCCTTGACGGCGAGCAGTACTTC. As protein: CASSPIAVVLDGEQYF.